This entry describes one T cell receptor (beta chain). The target of this receptor is not known. Base-call qualities are not available, and no considerably larger clone is one nucleotide away. The data stem from a study of T cell repertoires and Cas9 in healthy adults (dated by TCRdb to the late 2010s). Background on the whole study: SpCas9-reactive T cells were characterized for multi-effector potency, cytotoxicity and lineage determination within the CD4 and CD8 compartments. The study examined preexisting T cell immunity against the Streptococcus pyogenes Cas9 nuclease (SpCas9) used in CRISPR gene editing.

On the study overall, not on this receptor specifically: In vitro, the proliferation and function of SpCas9-reactive effector T cells were reported to be mitigated by SpCas9-reactive regulatory T cells.

Healthy humans were used as donors in the study. The method behind the library was the immunoSEQ multiplex PCR assay. The table comes from immuneACCESS by way of TCRdb, which keeps in-frame sequences with V and J called. Part of the clones is missing from these tables; in studies checked, under half for an unresolved V gene and the rest for unknown reasons. Across this sample there are approximately 23,000 clones, with about 90% seen only once. The ten largest account for about 1.6% of the sample. The CDR3 goes from the cysteine to the phenylalanine over 18 residues. Only CDR3 DNA remains: 54 bases, in frame from the first base. CDR1 and CDR2 were assigned from the germline V gene as KGHSH and LQKENI. V sheds 3 bases and J sheds 1 base, leaving 21 bases between their ends.

The receptor was derived from a human donor in good health. The rearrangement combines TRBV18 with TRBJ1-1; the D region possibly corresponds to TRBD1 (6 bases align). The specimen was CD4+ effector T cells (CD127+, CD25-, CD137-, CD154-) from PBMCs; culture status not recorded. Here is the DNA: TGTGCCAGCTCACCCATGGGCGGGCAGGGGAGATCGAACACTGAAGCTTTCTTT. This translates into CASSPMGGQGRSNTEAFF. Full variable domain (CDR3 extended with the reference TRBV18 and TRBJ1-1 proteins): NAGVMQNPRHLVRRRGQEARLRCSPMKGHSHVYWYRQLPEEGLKFMVYLQKENIIDESGMPKERFSAEFPKEGPSILRIQQVVRGDSAAYFCASSPMGGQGRSNTEAFFGQGTRLTVV.